What follows are 9 T cell receptor beta chains derived from one specimen sequenced in a study of cytomegalovirus exposure and HLA in healthy donors. The primer mix had 60 Vbeta and 13 Jbeta primers. Measured with immunoSEQ multiplex PCR; TCRdb has only the in-frame clones, and not every one. In all, the sample yields approximately 37,000 clones. Sequencing was carried out using PBMCs. The receptors were sampled from a human donor in good health.

The chain has TRBV7-9 and TRBJ1-1, with D uncertain. The CDR3 extends over 13 amino acids. V was shortened by 5 bases and J by 4 bases, with 11 bases between the two germline ends. CDR1 and CDR2 from the germline V gene are SEHNR and FQNEAQ (reference sequence). The CDR3 region is CASSPRVITEAFF. CDR3 in DNA: TGTGCCAGCAGCCCGAGGGTCATCACTGAAGCTTTCTTT.

This chain links TRBV18 with TRBJ1-6, with a possible D match to TRBD1 (5 bases). Germline lookup yields CDR1 KGHSH and CDR2 LQKENI. Trimming removed 3 bases at V and 8 bases at J, with 8 bases between. The CDR3 loop spans 13 amino acids. This CDR3 reads CASSPLGDSPLHF. The CDR3 nucleotides read TGTGCCAGCTCACCCTTAGGGGATTCACCCCTCCACTTT.

V is TRBV27 and J is TRBJ2-7; 10 bases are a match to TRBD1. The CDR3 totals 15 residues. Unmatched junction bases numbered 3, after V lost 4 bases and J lost 0 bases. The V gene's germline CDR1 is MNHEY and CDR2 SMNVEV (reference sequence). CDR3: CASSSGQGDSYEQYF. The DNA of the CDR3 is TGTGCCAGCAGTTCCGGACAGGGGGACTCCTACGAGCAGTACTTC.

The chain carries TRBV6-5 and TRBJ2-2; 10 nucleotides align to TRBD2. This CDR3 has 15 amino acids. V dropped 5 bases and J dropped 2; count of bases not matched to a gene: 2. CDR1 and CDR2 (germline): MNHEY, SVGAGI. The CDR3 here is CASSSGGANTGELFF. The CDR3 nucleotides read TGTGCCAGCAGTAGCGGGGGGGCAAACACCGGGGAGCTGTTTTTT.

The genes are TRBV14 and TRBJ2-1; D is perhaps TRBD2 (6 bases). The V and J ends lost 8 bases and 4 bases respectively, with 18 bases between them. Germline V gene data show CDR1 as SGHDN and CDR2 as FVKESK. CDR3 size: 15 residues. In DNA form, the CDR3 reads TGTGCCAGCCGTACCGGGAGCCAACCTTACAATGAGCAGTTCTTC. Its translation: CASRTGSQPYNEQFF.

The V call is TRBV15, the J call TRBJ2-1; TRBD2 aligns across 11 bases. V was pared by 7 bases and J by 1 base, with 6 bases of the junction left unmatched. This CDR3 has 16 residues. The germline V gene encodes CDR1 LNHNV and CDR2 YYDKDF (reference sequence). DNA of the CDR3: TGTGCCACCAAACTAGCGGGGGATAGGTCCTACAATGAGCAGTTCTTC. Amino acids: CATKLAGDRSYNEQFF.

This rearrangement joins TRBV6-5 to TRBJ2-7, with D tentatively TRBD2 (7 bases). Between the trimmed V and J ends, which lost 5 bases and 1 base, there was a span of 12 bases. In germline, CDR1 is MNHEY, CDR2 SVGAGI. The CDR3 totals 14 residues. The CDR3 spells CASSRGGQSYEQYF. CDR3 DNA: TGTGCCAGCAGTAGGGGGGGTCAATCCTACGAGCAGTACTTC.

The chain is built from TRBV9 and TRBJ2-1, with 9 bases aligning to TRBD2. This CDR3 region has 14 residues. Trimming at V came to 0 bases and at J to 8 bases, leaving 3 bases not matched to a gene. Germline V lookup: CDR1 SGDLS, CDR2 YYNGEE. The CDR3 region is CASSVEAGGYEQFF. CDR3 bases: TGTGCCAGCAGCGTAGAAGCGGGGGGATATGAGCAGTTCTTC. Looking up the rest from reference TRBV9 and TRBJ2-1 gives the full variable domain: DSGVTQTPKHLITATGQRVTLRCSPRSGDLSVYWYQQSLDQGLQFLIQYYNGEERAKGNILERFSAQQFPDLHSELNLSSLELGDSALYFCASSVEAGGYEQFFGPGTRLTVL.

This chain uses TRBV19 with TRBJ1-6; 10 positions match TRBD1. The CDR3 length is 14 residues. Germline loops: CDR1 LNHDA, CDR2 SQIVND (reference sequence). J was trimmed by 10 bases and V by 5 bases; bases with no gene match: 5. The CDR3 sequence is CASSLGQGESPLHF. The CDR3 DNA reads TGTGCCAGTAGTTTAGGACAGGGGGAGTCACCCCTCCACTTT.